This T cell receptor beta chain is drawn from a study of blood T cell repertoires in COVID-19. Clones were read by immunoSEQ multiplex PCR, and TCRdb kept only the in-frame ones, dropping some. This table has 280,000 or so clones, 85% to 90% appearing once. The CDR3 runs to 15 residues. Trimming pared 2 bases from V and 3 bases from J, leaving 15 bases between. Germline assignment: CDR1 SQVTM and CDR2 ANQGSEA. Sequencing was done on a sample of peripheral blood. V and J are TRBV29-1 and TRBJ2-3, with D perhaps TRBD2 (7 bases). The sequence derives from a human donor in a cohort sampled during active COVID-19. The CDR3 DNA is TGCAGCGTTGAACAAAGGGGGGGGGAAACAGATACGCAGTATTTT. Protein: CSVEQRGGETDTQYF.